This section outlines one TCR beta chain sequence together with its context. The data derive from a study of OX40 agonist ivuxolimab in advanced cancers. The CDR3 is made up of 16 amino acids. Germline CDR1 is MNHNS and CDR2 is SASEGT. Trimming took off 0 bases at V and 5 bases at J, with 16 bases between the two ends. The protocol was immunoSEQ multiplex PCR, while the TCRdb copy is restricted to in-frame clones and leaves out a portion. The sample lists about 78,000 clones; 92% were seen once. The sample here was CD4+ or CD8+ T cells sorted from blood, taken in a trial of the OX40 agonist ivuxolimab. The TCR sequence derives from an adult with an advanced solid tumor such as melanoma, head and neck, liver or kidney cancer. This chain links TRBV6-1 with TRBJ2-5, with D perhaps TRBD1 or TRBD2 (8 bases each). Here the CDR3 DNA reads TGTGCCAGCAGTGAAGCACCAGGGGGCGGGAGGGAGACCCAGTACTTC. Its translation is CASSEAPGGGRETQYF.